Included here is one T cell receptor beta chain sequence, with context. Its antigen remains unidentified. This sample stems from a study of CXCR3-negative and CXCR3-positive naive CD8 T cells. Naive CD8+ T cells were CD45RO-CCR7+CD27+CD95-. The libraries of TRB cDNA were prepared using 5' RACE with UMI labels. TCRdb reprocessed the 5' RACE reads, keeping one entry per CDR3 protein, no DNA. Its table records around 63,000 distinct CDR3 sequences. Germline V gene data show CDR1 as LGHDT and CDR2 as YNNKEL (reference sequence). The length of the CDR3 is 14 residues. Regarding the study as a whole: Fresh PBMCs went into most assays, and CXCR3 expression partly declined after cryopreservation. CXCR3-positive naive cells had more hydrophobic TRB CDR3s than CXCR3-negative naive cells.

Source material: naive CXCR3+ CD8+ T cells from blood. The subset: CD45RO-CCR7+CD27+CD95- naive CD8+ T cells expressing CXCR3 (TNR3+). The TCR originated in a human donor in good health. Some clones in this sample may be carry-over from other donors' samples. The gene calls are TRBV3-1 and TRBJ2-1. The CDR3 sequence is CASSQALSYNEQFF.